This T cell receptor (beta chain) was documented in a study of control samples from healthy donors and cancer patients. Sequenced by immunoSEQ multiplex PCR; TCRdb stores in-frame clones only, minus some. Found here are around 50,000 clones, 85% to 95% of them singletons; the top ten hold 0.91%. This CDR3 is built from 14 residues. Germline CDR1 SNHLY, CDR2 FYNNEI. Trimming took off 3 bases at V and 0 bases at J, with 6 bases between the two ends. The rearrangement joins TRBV2 to TRBJ1-3; perhaps TRBD1 as D (5 bases). Specimen: PBMCs. The receptor's source is a young man with colorectal cancer. CDR3 coding DNA: TGTGCCAGCAGTGACAGGGCCTCTGGAAACACCATATATTTT. This encodes CASSDRASGNTIYF.